This T cell receptor (beta chain) was obtained from a study of T cell clusters in autoimmune cytopenias. Overall study findings and caveats: A dominant lymphoma-associated repertoire apparently masked the cluster-lack signature in secondary cytopenia versus chronic lymphocytic leukemia.

Concerning this clonotype itself: Its matching antigen is unknown.

TRB was amplified from 250 ng of peripheral blood genomic DNA per sample. The CDR3 runs to 15 residues. Germline values: CDR1 MNHEY, CDR2 SVGAGI. Multiplex touch-down PCR amplified TRB using TRB-A and TRB-B pools in one tube. No DNA is given; TCRdb re-called the multiplex PCR reads and lists each CDR3 protein once. The table counts roughly 8,100 distinct CDR3 sequences; under 6.5% lies in the top ten. The sample consisted of peripheral blood. The chain links TRBV6-5 to TRBJ1-2. The receptor was derived from a human donor with an autoimmune cytopenia or autoimmune hepatitis (not recorded which). This chain's CDR3 is CASSEAFQGPYGYTF.